This T cell receptor beta chain was recovered during a study of T cell responses to AZD1222 COVID-19 vaccine. The CDR3 has 13 residues. The germline V and J ends were trimmed by 4 bases and 1 base, with 4 bases remaining between them. Germline assignment: CDR1 KGHDR and CDR2 SFDVKD. Measured with immunoSEQ multiplex PCR; TCRdb has only the in-frame clones, and not every one. The sample shows about 200,000 clones, around nine tenths of them seen only once. This specimen was peripheral blood, taken 28 days after the second dose of the MenACWY control vaccine. V is TRBV24-1 and J is TRBJ1-5, with D hard to call. The sequence was obtained from an adult who received the MenACWY meningococcal vaccine as a control. CDR3 nucleotide sequence: TGTGCCACCAGTGACGGGAGCAATCAGCCCCAGCATTTT. Its protein product is CATSDGSNQPQHF.